This TCR beta chain was profiled in a study of long-term antiretroviral therapy in people with HIV. They ran version v3.0 of the immunoSEQ assay at survey level. Measured with immunoSEQ multiplex PCR; TCRdb has only the in-frame clones, and not every one. Of approximately 21,000 clones in the sample, over 75% were seen once. V was clipped by 3 bases and J by 0 bases; unmatched bases: 5. CDR3 size: 16 residues. CDR1 and CDR2 (germline): SGHRS, YFSETQ. The chain combines TRBV5-1 with TRBJ2-2, with 7 nucleotides matching TRBD1. Sequencing was performed on unsorted PBMCs, taken 1.5 years after starting antiretroviral therapy. The TCR originated in a man aged 30 to 39 with HIV. The CDR3 DNA follows: TGCGCCAGCAGCTGGGGCGGACAGGCGAACACCGGGGAGCTGTTTTTT. Encoded protein: CASSWGGQANTGELFF.